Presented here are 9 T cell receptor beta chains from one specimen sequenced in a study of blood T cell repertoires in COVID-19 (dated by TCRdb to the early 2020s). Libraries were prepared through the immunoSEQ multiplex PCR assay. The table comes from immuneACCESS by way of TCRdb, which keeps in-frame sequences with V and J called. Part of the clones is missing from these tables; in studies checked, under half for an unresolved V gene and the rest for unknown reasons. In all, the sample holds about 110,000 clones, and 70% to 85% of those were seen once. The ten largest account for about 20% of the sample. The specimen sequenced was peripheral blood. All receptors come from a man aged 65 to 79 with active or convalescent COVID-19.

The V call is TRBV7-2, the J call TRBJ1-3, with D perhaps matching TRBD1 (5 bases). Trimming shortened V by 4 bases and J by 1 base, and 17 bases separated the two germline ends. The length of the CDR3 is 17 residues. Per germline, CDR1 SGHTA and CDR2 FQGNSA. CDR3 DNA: TGTGCCAGCAGCTCACTCTGGGGGGGTTCTTCTGGAAACACCATATATTTT. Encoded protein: CASSSLWGGSSGNTIYF. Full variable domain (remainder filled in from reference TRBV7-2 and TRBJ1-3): GAGVSQSPSNKVTEKGKDVELRCDPISGHTALYWYRQSLGQGLEFLIYFQGNSAPDKSGLPSDRFSAERTGGSVSTLTIQRTQQEDSAVYLCASSSLWGGSSGNTIYFGEGSWLTVV.

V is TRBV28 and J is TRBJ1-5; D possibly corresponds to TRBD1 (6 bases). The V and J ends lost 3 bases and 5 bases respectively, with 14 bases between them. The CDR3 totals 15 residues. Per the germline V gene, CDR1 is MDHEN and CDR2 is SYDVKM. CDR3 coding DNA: TGTGCCAGCAGTTTTGGGACAAGGGGGTATCAGCCCCAGCATTTT. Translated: CASSFGTRGYQPQHF.

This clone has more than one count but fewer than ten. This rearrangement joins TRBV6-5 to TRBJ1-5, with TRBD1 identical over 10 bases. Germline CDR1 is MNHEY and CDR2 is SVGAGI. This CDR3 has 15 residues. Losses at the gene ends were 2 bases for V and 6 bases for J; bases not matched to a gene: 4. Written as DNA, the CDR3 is TGTGCCAGCAGTTACGGGACAGGGGTCGGTCAGCCCCAGCATTTT. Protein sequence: CASSYGTGVGQPQHF.

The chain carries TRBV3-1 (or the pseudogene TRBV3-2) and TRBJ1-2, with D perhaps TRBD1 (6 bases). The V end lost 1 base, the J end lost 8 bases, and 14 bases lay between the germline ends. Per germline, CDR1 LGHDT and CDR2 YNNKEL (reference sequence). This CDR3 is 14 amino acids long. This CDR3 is CASSQGRGANGYTF. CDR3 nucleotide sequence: TGTGCCAGCAGCCAAGGCCGGGGGGCGAACGGCTACACCTTC.

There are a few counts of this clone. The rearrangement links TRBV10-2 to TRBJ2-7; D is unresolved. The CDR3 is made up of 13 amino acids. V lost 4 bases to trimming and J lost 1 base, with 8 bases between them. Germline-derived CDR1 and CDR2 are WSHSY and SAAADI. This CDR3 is CASSVSRSYEQYF. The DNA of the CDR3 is TGCGCCAGCAGTGTAAGCAGGTCCTACGAGCAGTACTTC.

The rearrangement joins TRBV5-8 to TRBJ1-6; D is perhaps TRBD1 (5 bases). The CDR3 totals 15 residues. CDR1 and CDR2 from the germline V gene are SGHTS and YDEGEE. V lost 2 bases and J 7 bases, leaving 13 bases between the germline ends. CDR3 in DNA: TGTGCCAGCAGCTTCAGGCGGGGCCCGAATTCACCCCTCCACTTT. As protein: CASSFRRGPNSPLHF.

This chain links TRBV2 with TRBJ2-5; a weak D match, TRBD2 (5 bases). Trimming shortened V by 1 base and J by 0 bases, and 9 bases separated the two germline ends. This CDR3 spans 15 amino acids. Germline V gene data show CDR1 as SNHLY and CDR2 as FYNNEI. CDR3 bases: TGTGCCAGCAGTGAAGAGCGGTGGAACCAAGAGACCCAGTACTTC. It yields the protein CASSEERWNQETQYF.

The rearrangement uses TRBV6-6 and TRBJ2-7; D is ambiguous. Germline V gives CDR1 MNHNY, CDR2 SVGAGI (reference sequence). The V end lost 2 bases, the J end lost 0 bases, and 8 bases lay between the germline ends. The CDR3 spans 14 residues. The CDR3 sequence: CASSYPESSYEQYF. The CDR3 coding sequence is TGTGCCAGCAGTTACCCAGAAAGCTCCTACGAGCAGTACTTC.

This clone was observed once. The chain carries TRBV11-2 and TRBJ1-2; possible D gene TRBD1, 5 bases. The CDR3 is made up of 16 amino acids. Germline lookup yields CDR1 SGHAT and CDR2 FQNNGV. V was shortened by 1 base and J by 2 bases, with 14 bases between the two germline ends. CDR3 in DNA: TGTGCCAGCAGCTTAGCAAGTGGGGCAGCAAACTATGGCTACACCTTC. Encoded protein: CASSLASGAANYGYTF.